This T cell receptor beta chain derives from a study of T cell repertoires in cytomegalovirus infection. In regard to this clonotype: Its cognate antigen is unknown.

Each CDR3 protein gets one entry after TCRdb re-called the reads with MiXCR. The sample consists of 44,000 or so distinct CDR3 sequences, over 20% of them appearing once. CDR1 is SGHTA and CDR2 is FQGTGA in the germline V gene. This CDR3 comprises 19 residues. V gave up 5 bases and J gave up 4 bases; unmatched junction bases: 16. The source was CD8+ T cells from cultured PBMCs, collected from culture after CMV antigen stimulation. The chain links TRBV7-3 to TRBJ2-1; TRBD2 agrees at 11 bases. The source is a human donor in good health (CMV status not recorded). Some clones in this sample may be carry-over from other donors' samples. The CDR3 loop reads CASSLTSGRPGAPYNEQFF. The CDR3 DNA sequence: TGTGCCAGCAGCCTTACTAGCGGGAGACCCGGAGCTCCGTACAATGAGCAGTTCTTC.